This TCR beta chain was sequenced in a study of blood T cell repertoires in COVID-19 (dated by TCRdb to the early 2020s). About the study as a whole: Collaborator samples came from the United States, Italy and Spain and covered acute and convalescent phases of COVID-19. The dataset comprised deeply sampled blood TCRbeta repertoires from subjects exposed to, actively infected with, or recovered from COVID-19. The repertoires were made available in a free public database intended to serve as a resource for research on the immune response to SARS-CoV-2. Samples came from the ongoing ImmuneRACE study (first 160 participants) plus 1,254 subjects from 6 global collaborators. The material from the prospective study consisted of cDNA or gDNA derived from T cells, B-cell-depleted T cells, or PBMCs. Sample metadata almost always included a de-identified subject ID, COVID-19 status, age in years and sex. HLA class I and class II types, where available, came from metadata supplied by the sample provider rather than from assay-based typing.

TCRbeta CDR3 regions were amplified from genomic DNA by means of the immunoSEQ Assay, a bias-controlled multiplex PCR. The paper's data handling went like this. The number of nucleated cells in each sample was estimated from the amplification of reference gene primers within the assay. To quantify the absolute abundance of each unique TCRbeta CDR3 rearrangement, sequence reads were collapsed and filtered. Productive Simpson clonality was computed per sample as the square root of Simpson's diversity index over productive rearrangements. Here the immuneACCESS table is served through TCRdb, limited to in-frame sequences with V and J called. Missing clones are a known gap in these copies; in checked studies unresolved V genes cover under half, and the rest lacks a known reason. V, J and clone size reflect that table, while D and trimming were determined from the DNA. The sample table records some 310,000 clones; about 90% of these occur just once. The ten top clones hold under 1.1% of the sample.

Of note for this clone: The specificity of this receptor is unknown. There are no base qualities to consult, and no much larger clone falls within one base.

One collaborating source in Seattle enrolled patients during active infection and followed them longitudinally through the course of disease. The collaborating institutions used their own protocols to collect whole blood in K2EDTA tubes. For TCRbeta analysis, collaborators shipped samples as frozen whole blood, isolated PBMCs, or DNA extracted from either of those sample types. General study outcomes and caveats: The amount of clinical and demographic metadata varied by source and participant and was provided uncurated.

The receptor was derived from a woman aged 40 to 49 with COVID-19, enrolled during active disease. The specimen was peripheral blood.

The DNA sequence is TGTGCCAGCATTGGAAGGGGCTTTTACGAGCAGTACTTC. The translation is CASIGRGFYEQYF. This receptor chain uses TRBV28 and TRBJ2-7; TRBD1 is a weak D gene call, 5 bases matching. The CDR3 measures 13 amino acids from cysteine to phenylalanine. The entry retains the CDR3 DNA only, 39 bases that are in frame from base 1. Sequences MDHEN (CDR1) and SYDVKM (CDR2) are obtained from the germline V gene. At the junction V is shortened by 7 bases and J by 4 bases, with 14 bases in between. Beyond the CDR3, the reference TRBV28 and TRBJ2-7 genes provide the residues; the full variable domain reads: DVKVTQSSRYLVKRTGEKVFLECVQDMDHENMFWYRQDPGLGLRLIYFSYDVKMKEKGDIPEGYSVSREKKERFSLILESASTNQTSMYLCASIGRGFYEQYFGPGTRLTVT.